The 7 T cell receptor beta chains below all came from one sample that was sequenced in a study of shared clonotypes between healthy human individuals. Data came from immunoSEQ multiplex PCR; TCRdb stores just in-frame clones and leaves some out. The profile shows 500,000 or so clones, around 96% of them singletons. Input material: naive CD4+ T cells sorted from blood. Documented subset: CD45RA+ positively selected. These receptors were obtained from a woman in her 30s in good health.

Of note for this clone: Other nucleotide sequences from this sample produce the same CDR3. The rearrangement links TRBV28 to TRBJ2-7, with 8 bases lining up with TRBD1. V was pared by 5 bases and J by 2 bases, with 8 bases of the junction left unmatched. Germline CDR1 and CDR2: MDHEN and SYDVKM. The CDR3 covers 15 residues. The CDR3 loop is CASSPTGVRTYEQYF. The CDR3, as DNA: TGTGCCAGCAGTCCGACAGGGGTCCGAACCTACGAGCAGTACTTC.

This clone was counted once. The chain combines TRBV14 with TRBJ2-5; D call uncertain. Trimming cost V 4 bases and J 5 bases, with 14 bases left between them. Germline loops: CDR1 SGHDN, CDR2 FVKESK. The length of the CDR3 is 14 residues. The CDR3 loop is CASSPHRNRETQYF. Here the CDR3 DNA reads TGTGCCAGCAGCCCCCACAGAAATCGGGAGACCCAGTACTTC.

V is TRBV25-1 and J is TRBJ2-1; 10 bases fit TRBD2. With 3 bases clipped from V and 8 bases from J, the junction kept 4 bases outside the gene matches. Germline V CDR1 and CDR2: MGHDK, SYGVNS. The CDR3 is 14 amino acids. CDR3 nucleotides: TGTGCCAGCAGTGACTCTAGCGGGAGCGATGAGCAGTTCTTC. The encoded protein is CASSDSSGSDEQFF.

V and J are TRBV12-2 and TRBJ1-2; the table's D call TRBD1 went unverified against the DNA. TRBV12-2 is classified as a pseudogene. The CDR3 covers 14 residues. CDR3 in amino acids: CASRLETGRDGYTF. CDR3 nucleotides: TGTGCAAGTCGCTTAGAGACAGGGAGAGATGGCTACACCTTC.

V and J are TRBV19 and TRBJ2-1, with 7 bases fitting TRBD1. Germline lookup yields CDR1 LNHDA and CDR2 SQIVND (reference sequence). Germline trimming cut 7 bases from V and 9 bases from J; bases unmatched to any gene: 9. The CDR3 contains 13 residues. The DNA of the CDR3 is TGTGCCAGTAAGGGCAGGGGGTCGGGTGAGCAGTTCTTC. Protein product: CASKGRGSGEQFF.

The J gene is TRBJ2-1, the V gene TRBV30; D is uncertain. The V end lost 0 bases, the J end lost 2 bases, and 11 bases lay between the germline ends. Germline-derived CDR1 and CDR2 are GTSNPN and SVGIG (reference sequence). The CDR3 is 15 amino acids. This CDR3 is CAWSVDRQTYNEQFF. Here the CDR3 DNA reads TGTGCCTGGAGTGTAGATCGGCAGACCTACAATGAGCAGTTCTTC.

This rearrangement joins TRBV5-4 to TRBJ2-3, with D possibly TRBD2 on 6 matching bases. The CDR3 loop spans 15 amino acids. In germline, CDR1 is SGHNT, CDR2 YYREEE (reference sequence). The V and J ends lost 4 bases and 4 bases respectively, with 16 bases between them. CDR3 coding DNA: TGTGCCAGCAGCCCCTCGGCCGGGGGAGCAGATACGCAGTATTTT. Translation gives CASSPSAGGADTQYF. Together with reference TRBV5-4 and TRBJ2-3, the CDR3 gives the full variable domain: ETGVTQSPTHLIKTRGQQVTLRCSSQSGHNTVSWYQQALGQGPQFIFQYYREEENGRGNFPPRFSGLQFPNYSSELNVNALELDDSALYLCASSPSAGGADTQYFGPGTRLTVL.